The 27 T cell receptor beta chains below were found in one sample sequenced in a study of PD-1 blockade in classical Hodgkin lymphoma. Measured with immunoSEQ multiplex PCR; TCRdb has only the in-frame clones, and not every one. The sample lists almost 100,000 clones, roughly 90% occurring once. Relapse was seen in all patients after autologous stem cell transplantation, and brentuximab vedotin exposure was variable. This sample comprised peripheral blood mononuclear cells (PBMCs), obtained at baseline. The receptors stem from a human donor with classical Hodgkin lymphoma.

The rearrangement uses TRBV2 and TRBJ1-6; the match to TRBD1 covers 9 bases. Per the germline V gene, CDR1 is SNHLY and CDR2 is FYNNEI. Losses at the gene ends were 5 bases for V and 7 bases for J; bases not matched to a gene: 3. The CDR3 has 14 residues. Written as DNA, the CDR3 is TGTGCCAGCAGTCAGGGACAGGGAAATTCACCCCTCCACTTT. Translated, it gives CASSQGQGNSPLHF. The variable domain in full, with the rest retrieved from reference TRBV2 and TRBJ1-6, is EPEVTQTPSHQVTQMGQEVILRCVPISNHLYFYWYRQILGQKVEFLVSFYNNEISEKSEIFDDQFSVERPDGSNFTLKIRSTKLEDSAMYFCASSQGQGNSPLHFGNGTRLTVT.

The V and J genes are TRBV27 and TRBJ2-5; D is uncertain. Germline-derived CDR1 and CDR2 are MNHEY and SMNVEV (reference sequence). CDR3 length: 12 residues. Trimming cost V 5 bases and J 7 bases, with 11 bases left between them. In DNA, the CDR3 is TGTGCCAGCAGTGGAGATTTCGGGACCCAGTACTTC. Translated, it gives CASSGDFGTQYF.

The chain carries TRBV10-2 and TRBJ2-5; 14 bases line up with TRBD2. Germline-derived CDR1 and CDR2 are WSHSY and SAAADI. J gave up 4 bases and V 7 bases, and 2 bases lay outside the gene matches. CDR3 size: 14 residues. This CDR3 reads CASMGLAGAETQYF. The CDR3 DNA reads as TGCGCCAGCATGGGACTAGCGGGAGCAGAGACCCAGTACTTC.

This clone was counted a single time. The CDR3: CASSYDQLAGVYNEQFF. The CDR3 nucleotides read TGTGCCAGCAGTTACGACCAACTAGCGGGAGTATACAATGAGCAGTTCTTC. This chain joins TRBV27 and TRBJ2-1; 11 positions agree with TRBD2. V dropped 4 bases and J dropped 4; count of bases not matched to a gene: 9. Germline CDR1 and CDR2: MNHEY and SMNVEV (reference sequence). The CDR3 is 17 residues long.

The DNA for the CDR3 is TGTGCCACCCTGGGCGGGGGCACAGATACGCAGTATTTT. This translates into CATLGGGTDTQYF. The chain employs TRBV6-1 and TRBJ2-3; D may be TRBD2 (6 bases). Germline V lookup: CDR1 MNHNS, CDR2 SASEGT. Trimming took 10 bases from V and 1 from J, leaving 12 bases between them. The CDR3 consists of 13 residues.

The chain links TRBV7-2 to TRBJ2-7; D perhaps matches TRBD1 (6 bases). The length of the CDR3 is 16 residues. The germline V gene has CDR1 SGHTA and CDR2 FQGNSA. V was pared by 4 bases and J by 2 bases, with 18 bases between. CDR3 nucleotides: TGTGCCAGCAGCTCCCCACCCCCCAGGGGCACCTACGAGCAGTACTTC. Translated: CASSSPPPRGTYEQYF.

The gene calls are TRBV7-2 and TRBJ2-7, with 10 bases that match TRBD2. CDR1 is SGHTA and CDR2 is FQGNSA in the germline V gene. V shed 4 bases and J 4 bases; nucleotides not matched to a gene: 13. The CDR3 extends over 17 amino acids. Here the CDR3 reads CASSSRRASGRSYEQYF. The CDR3 bases are TGTGCCAGCAGCTCACGGAGGGCTAGCGGGAGATCTTACGAGCAGTACTTC.

The chain couples TRBV7-9 to TRBJ2-7; 8 bases fit TRBD2. Germline lookup yields CDR1 SEHNR and CDR2 FQNEAQ (reference sequence). The V and J ends lost 0 bases and 2 bases, in that order; junction bases with no gene match: 3. The CDR3 runs to 15 residues. The CDR3 DNA follows: TGTGCCAGCAGCTTAGCTAGCGGGGTTACCTACGAGCAGTACTTC. Amino acid sequence: CASSLASGVTYEQYF.

The chain combines TRBV6-5 with TRBJ1-2; D unresolved. The germline CDR1 and CDR2 sequences are MNHEY and SVGAGI. Trimming left V 5 bases short and J 4 bases short, with 11 bases between. This CDR3 comprises 13 residues. This CDR3 reads CASSRSRGYGYTF. Written as DNA, the CDR3 is TGTGCCAGCAGTCGCTCCCGGGGCTATGGCTACACCTTC.

The CDR3 DNA reads TGCGCCAGCAGCTTGGAGCCAGGTGGACTAGCGGGAGCCTACGAGCAGTACTTC. Translated, it gives CASSLEPGGLAGAYEQYF. This chain connects TRBV5-1 to TRBJ2-7, with 13 bases that match TRBD2. This CDR3 is 18 amino acids long. J lost 2 bases, V lost 0 bases, and 8 bases had no gene match. Per the germline V gene, CDR1 is SGHRS and CDR2 is YFSETQ.

The J gene is TRBJ1-1, the V gene TRBV4-1; D is ambiguous. The germline V and J ends were trimmed by 0 bases and 4 bases, with 6 bases remaining between them. CDR3 length: 13 residues. The V gene's germline CDR1 is MGHRA and CDR2 YSYEKL. This CDR3 reads CASSQEDGTEAFF. Written as DNA, the CDR3 is TGCGCCAGCAGCCAAGAAGACGGCACTGAAGCTTTCTTT.

The chain employs TRBV27 and TRBJ2-1, with 15 bases fitting TRBD2. V was clipped by 5 bases and J by 5 bases; unmatched bases: 16. Per the germline V gene, CDR1 is MNHEY and CDR2 is SMNVEV (reference sequence). This CDR3 is built from 20 residues. The CDR3 loop reads CASSRGSGTSGRRGHNEQFF. In nucleotides, the CDR3 is TGTGCCAGCAGTCGAGGGTCGGGGACTAGCGGGAGGAGGGGCCACAATGAGCAGTTCTTC.

The chain recombines TRBV25-1 with TRBJ2-1; D gene unclear. The CDR3 extends over 17 amino acids. Trimming took 3 bases from V and 0 from J, leaving 15 bases between them. Germline CDR1 MGHDK, CDR2 SYGVNS. The CDR3 coding sequence is TGTGCCAGCAGTGACGTCGGAGCCATCCCCTCCTACAATGAGCAGTTCTTC. This codes for CASSDVGAIPSYNEQFF.

The CDR3 sequence is CASSIREPNTEAFF. The CDR3 DNA is TGTGCCAGCAGTATACGAGAACCAAACACTGAAGCTTTCTTT. The chain recombines TRBV7-9 with TRBJ1-1; D gene ambiguous. There are 14 residues in the CDR3. Between the trimmed V and J ends, which lost 6 bases and 2 bases, there was a span of 13 bases. CDR1 is SEHNR and CDR2 is FQNEAQ in the germline V gene (reference sequence).

CDR3 in amino acids: CAWSIDSAYGYTF. CDR3 DNA sequence: TGTGCCTGGAGCATCGACAGCGCCTATGGCTACACCTTC. The chain is built from TRBV30 and TRBJ1-2, with TRBD1 as a possible D gene (5 bases). The germline V gene encodes CDR1 GTSNPN and CDR2 SVGIG (reference sequence). Trimming cost V 3 bases and J 4 bases, with 12 bases left between them. The CDR3 length is 13 residues.

The rearrangement links TRBV5-1 to TRBJ1-1; possibly TRBD1 for D (5 bases). CDR1 and CDR2 (germline): SGHRS, YFSETQ. This CDR3 contains 14 residues. The V end was cut by 5 bases, the J end by 2 bases, with 13 bases between. CDR3 residues: CASRYRRPNTEAFF. The CDR3 DNA is TGCGCCAGCAGATACAGGAGACCAAACACTGAAGCTTTCTTT.

V and J are TRBV9 and TRBJ1-2; TRBD1 matches at 10 bases. This CDR3 has 16 amino acids. The V and J ends lost 1 base and 4 bases, in that order; junction bases with no gene match: 7. Germline V lookup: CDR1 SGDLS, CDR2 YYNGEE. The CDR3 DNA sequence: TGTGCCAGCAGCGTACTCGGGACAGGGGATCTCTATGGCTACACCTTC. It codes for CASSVLGTGDLYGYTF.

J is TRBJ2-1 and V is TRBV11-2; D is perhaps TRBD2 (5 bases). V was clipped by 5 bases and J by 12 bases, with 17 bases between them. The germline gives CDR1 SGHAT, CDR2 FQNNGV. This CDR3 spans 13 amino acids. The DNA of the CDR3 is TGTGCCAGCAGCCCACCGAACGCAGCGGTGCAGTTCTTC. This sequence encodes CASSPPNAAVQFF.

This clone has just a few counts. J is TRBJ2-7 and V is TRBV29-1, with unresolved D. Germline V gene data show CDR1 as SQVTM and CDR2 as ANQGSEA. The V end lost 7 bases, the J end lost 2 bases, and 18 bases lay between the germline ends. CDR3 length: 14 amino acids. For the CDR3, the DNA is TGCAGCGCCAACGTCGGACGGACGACCTACGAGCAGTACTTC. Amino acid sequence: CSANVGRTTYEQYF.

The rearrangement links TRBV13 to TRBJ2-3; D is undetermined. The germline V gene has CDR1 PRHDT and CDR2 FYEKMQ (reference sequence). CDR3 length: 12 amino acids. Deletions cut 5 bases from V and 3 bases from J, with 6 bases between. DNA of the CDR3: TGTGCCAGCAGCCTGGGTACAGATACGCAGTATTTT. It is translated as CASSLGTDTQYF. The variable domain in full, with the rest retrieved from reference TRBV13 and TRBJ2-3, is AAGVIQSPRHLIKEKRETATLKCYPIPRHDTVYWYQQGPGQDPQFLISFYEKMQSDKGSIPDRFSAQQFSDYHSELNMSSLELGDSALYFCASSLGTDTQYFGPGTRLTVL.

V usage is TRBV5-1 and J usage is TRBJ1-2; D is unclear. The CDR3 spans 12 residues. Per the germline V gene, CDR1 is SGHRS and CDR2 is YFSETQ. Trimming removed 4 bases at V and 4 bases at J, with 8 bases between. The CDR3 loop reads CASSGGVYGYTF. The CDR3 nucleotides are TGCGCCAGCAGCGGTGGAGTCTATGGCTACACCTTC.

The chain links TRBV28 to TRBJ1-2, with 8 bases identical to TRBD1. Trimming took 4 bases from V and 5 from J; bases not matched to a gene: 6. CDR3 size: 14 residues. Looked up from germline, CDR1 is MDHEN and CDR2 is SYDVKM. CDR3 in DNA: TGTGCCAGCAGTTCCTCAGGGGGCGCTTATGGCTACACCTTC. It encodes CASSSSGGAYGYTF.

The chain couples TRBV2 to TRBJ2-1; maybe TRBD1 (5 bases). CDR1 SNHLY and CDR2 FYNNEI come from the germline V gene. The CDR3 has 15 amino acids. V lost 4 bases, J lost 8 bases, and 18 bases lay in between. This CDR3 reads CASSASAGFTDEQFF. In nucleotides, the CDR3 is TGTGCCAGCAGTGCTTCGGCAGGGTTTACGGATGAGCAGTTCTTC.

This chain uses TRBV2 with TRBJ1-2; D is possibly TRBD1 (5 bases). CDR1 and CDR2 (germline): SNHLY, FYNNEI. This CDR3 comprises 10 residues. Trimming took off 6 bases at V and 12 bases at J, with 11 bases between the two ends. As DNA, the CDR3 is TGTGCCAGCAGCGGTCGGGGGAACACCTTC. It is translated as CASSGRGNTF.

This rearrangement joins TRBV7-9 to TRBJ2-7, with 7 nucleotides matching TRBD1. The germline V gene encodes CDR1 SEHNR and CDR2 FQNEAQ (reference sequence). The CDR3 is 14 residues long. The V and J ends lost 7 bases and 1 base, in that order; junction bases with no gene match: 7. The CDR3 DNA reads TGTGCCAGCACCACCCTGACAGGGTCCTACGAGCAGTACTTC. Its protein product is CASTTLTGSYEQYF.

The chain couples TRBV5-1 to TRBJ2-2, with D perhaps TRBD1 (5 bases). With 3 bases removed from V and 6 bases from J, the gap between germline ends came to 18 bases. Germline values: CDR1 SGHRS, CDR2 YFSETQ. The CDR3 runs to 16 residues. CDR3 nucleotide sequence: TGCGCCAGCAGCTACCCCCGACAGTTAGCACCCGGGGAGCTGTTTTTT. Amino acids: CASSYPRQLAPGELFF.

The chain carries TRBV5-1 and TRBJ2-1; the D is unclear. V lost 0 bases to trimming and J lost 8 bases, with 15 bases between them. The CDR3 has 15 amino acids. The germline CDR1 and CDR2 sequences are SGHRS and YFSETQ. Here the CDR3 reads CASSLVASGNDEQFF. The CDR3 DNA follows: TGCGCCAGCAGCTTGGTAGCATCAGGAAACGATGAGCAGTTCTTC.